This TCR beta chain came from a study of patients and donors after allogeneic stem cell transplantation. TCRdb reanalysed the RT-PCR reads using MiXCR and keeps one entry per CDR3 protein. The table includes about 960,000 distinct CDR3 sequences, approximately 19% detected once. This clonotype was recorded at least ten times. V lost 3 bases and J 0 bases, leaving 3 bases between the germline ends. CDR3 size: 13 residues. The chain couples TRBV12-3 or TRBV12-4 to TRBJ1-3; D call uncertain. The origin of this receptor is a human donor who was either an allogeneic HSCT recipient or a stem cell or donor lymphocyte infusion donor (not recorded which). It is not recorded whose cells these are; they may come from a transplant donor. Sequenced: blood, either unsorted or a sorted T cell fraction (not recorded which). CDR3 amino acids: CASSLTSGNTIYF. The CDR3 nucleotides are TGTGCCAGCAGTTTGACCTCTGGAAACACCATATATTTT.